These T cell receptor beta chains were read from a single sample in a study of metastatic and nonmetastatic thyroid tumors. TCRdb re-called the PCR reads through MiXCR. The repertoire holds some 54,000 clones, with about 15% as singletons. Sequencing was carried out using blood. The receptors were gathered from a female donor with papillary thyroid cancer or a benign thyroid nodule (not recorded which). Some clones in this sample may be carry-over from other donors' samples. CDR3s include the opening cysteine and the closing phenylalanine or tryptophan. Fields, in order: J gene, D gene, V gene, clone size, CDR3 protein, CDR3 DNA. A D gene is named only where the DNA matches it firmly. Expanded clones get a size class; other rows say once, few or many, or leave the size out.

TRBJ1-4 | . | TRBV28 | few | CASSLREGGRKLFF | TGTGCCAGCAGTCTCAGGGAGGGTGGAAGAAAACTGTTTTTT
TRBJ2-3 | TRBD2 | TRBV3-1 | many | CASSLGTSGASTDTQYF | TGTGCCAGCAGCCTCGGGACTAGCGGGGCTAGCACAGATACGCAGTATTTT
TRBJ1-1 | TRBD1 | TRBV3-1 | many | CASSLTGASEAFF | TGTGCCAGCAGCTTGACAGGGGCTTCTGAAGCTTTCTTT
TRBJ2-3 | TRBD1 | TRBV18 | many | CASSPLGTGSDTQYF | TGTGCCAGCTCACCACTTGGGACAGGCTCAGATACGCAGTATTTT
TRBJ2-2 | TRBD2 | TRBV30 | many | CAWARGLEAGELFF | TGTGCCTGGGCCAGAGGACTAGAGGCCGGGGAGCTGTTTTTT
TRBJ2-7 | TRBD1 | TRBV20-1 | many | CSARARTGPNPYEQYF | TGCAGTGCTAGAGCCCGGACAGGGCCTAATCCCTACGAGCAGTACTTC
TRBJ2-7 | . | TRBV19 | many | CASIRTEQYF | TGTGCCAGCATAAGAACCGAGCAGTACTTC
TRBJ1-1 | . | TRBV7-9 | . | CASSLAAPTNTEAFF | TGTGCCAGCAGTCTCGCCGCACCTACCAACACTGAAGCTTTCTTT
TRBJ1-5 | . | TRBV6-1 | many | CASSEGTEDSNQPQHF | TGTGCCAGCAGTGAAGGGACAGAAGATAGCAATCAGCCCCAGCATTTT
TRBJ2-7 | . | TRBV9 | many | CASSVARGPAPSYEQYF | TGTGCCAGCAGCGTAGCTCGCGGGCCGGCCCCCTCCTACGAGCAGTACTTC
TRBJ2-5 | . | TRBV7-2 | many | CASSLIISVETQYF | TGTGCCAGCAGCTTAATCATTAGCGTAGAGACCCAGTACTTC
TRBJ2-2 | . | TRBV24-1 | few | CATSDFKGEAGELFF | TGTGCCACCAGTGATTTCAAGGGAGAGGCCGGGGAGCTGTTTTTT
TRBJ1-5 | . | TRBV6-2/TRBV6-3 | many | CASSYSTQPQHF | TGTGCCAGCAGTTACTCGACTCAGCCCCAGCATTTT
TRBJ1-5 | . | TRBV2 | once | CASSDGYRWLRYSNQPQHF | TGTGCCAGCAGTGACGGTTACAGGTGGCTAAGATATAGCAATCAGCCCCAGCATTTT
TRBJ2-1 | TRBD1 | TRBV6-4 | few | CASSEDRVQVDEQFF | TGTGCCAGCAGTGAGGACAGGGTTCAGGTCGATGAGCAGTTCTTC
TRBJ2-2 | . | TRBV28 | many | CASSTDSRTGELFF | TGTGCCAGCAGTACGGACTCCCGCACCGGGGAGCTGTTTTTT
TRBJ2-3 | . | TRBV27 | . | CANSLRESEITDTQYF | TGTGCCAACAGTTTAAGGGAAAGCGAGATCACAGATACGCAGTATTTT
TRBJ1-6 | . | TRBV28 | few | CSSSPGADNSPLHF | TGTTCCAGCAGCCCCGGGGCGGATAATTCACCCCTCCACTTT
TRBJ1-6 | TRBD1 | TRBV20-1 | . | CSATLTGAYNSPLHF | TGCAGTGCTACCCTCACAGGGGCTTATAATTCACCCCTCCACTTT
TRBJ1-4 | . | TRBV5-1 | many | CASSMSTGGTNEKLFF | TGCGCCAGCAGCATGAGTACAGGAGGGACTAATGAAAAACTGTTTTTT
TRBJ2-7 | TRBD1 | TRBV28 | many | CASSRRGRLGEQYF | TGTGCCAGCAGTCGCAGGGGGCGCCTTGGCGAGCAGTACTTC
TRBJ1-2 | TRBD1 | TRBV5-6 | many | CASSLAGGHYGYTF | TGTGCCAGCAGCTTAGCAGGGGGCCACTATGGCTACACCTTC
TRBJ2-3 | . | TRBV28 | few | CANTRGAFDTDTQYF | TGTGCCAACACCCGTGGGGCGTTCGACACAGATACGCAGTATTTT
TRBJ2-1 | TRBD2 | TRBV20-1 | many | CSARRVFDPGLGGWGSYNEQFF | TGCAGTGCTAGACGGGTCTTCGACCCCGGACTAGGAGGTTGGGGCTCCTACAATGAGCAGTTCTTC
TRBJ2-5 | . | TRBV9 | . | CASSTRSQEPQYF | TGTGCCAGCAGCACCCGATCCCAAGAGCCCCAGTACTTC
TRBJ2-1 | TRBD1 | TRBV6-1 | . | CAGASGQGVHEQFF | TGTGCCGGGGCGTCCGGACAGGGCGTACATGAGCAGTTCTTC
TRBJ1-4 | . | TRBV4-2 | many | CASSQDKDSFEKLFF | TGTGCCAGCAGCCAAGATAAGGACAGTTTTGAAAAACTGTTTTTT
TRBJ2-1 | . | TRBV20-1 | . | CSARFRWTPRRPGPYNEQFF | TGCAGTGCCCGGTTTAGATGGACTCCGCGCCGCCCGGGCCCCTACAATGAGCAGTTCTTC
TRBJ1-1 | . | TRBV28 | . | CASSPGKGDWRTEAFF | TGTGCCAGCAGTCCCGGTAAAGGAGATTGGAGGACTGAAGCTTTCTTT
TRBJ2-5 | . | TRBV18 | many | CASSPQPGGQETQYF | TGTGCCAGCTCACCACAGCCAGGCGGGCAAGAGACCCAGTACTTC
TRBJ1-2 | . | TRBV30 | many | CAWSMDSYGYTF | TGTGCCTGGAGTATGGACAGCTATGGCTACACCTTC
TRBJ1-5 | TRBD1 | TRBV20-1 | . | CAGQGASNQPQHF | TGCGCCGGACAGGGGGCGAGCAATCAGCCCCAGCATTTT
TRBJ1-4 | . | TRBV3-1 | many | CASSIRGQQLFF | TGTGCCAGCAGCATTCGGGGCCAACAACTGTTTTTT
TRBJ1-1 | . | TRBV20-1 | many | CSARGSANTEAFF | TGCAGTGCTAGAGGGTCCGCGAACACTGAAGCTTTCTTT
TRBJ2-7 | . | TRBV30 | . | CAWSANRVRAYEQYF | TGTGCCTGGAGTGCTAACCGGGTTAGGGCCTACGAGCAGTACTTC
TRBJ2-3 | . | TRBV6-4 | many | CASSDSTGMPDTQYF | TGTGCCAGCAGTGACTCCACAGGGATGCCGGATACGCAGTATTTT
TRBJ1-2 | . | TRBV5-4 | many | CASSLGRTIKDYGYTF | TGTGCCAGCAGCTTGGGAAGGACAATAAAGGACTATGGCTACACCTTC
TRBJ1-2 | . | TRBV7-9 | . | CASSSSGSGRGGYTF | TGTGCCAGCAGCTCATCAGGGTCAGGAAGGGGTGGCTACACCTTC
TRBJ2-1 | . | TRBV9 | many | CASSGTGVSYNEQFF | TGTGCCAGCAGCGGGACTGGGGTCTCCTACAATGAGCAGTTCTTC
TRBJ2-3 | . | TRBV7-3 | many | CASSLNLGDTQYF | TGTGCCAGCAGCTTAAATCTGGGAGATACGCAGTATTTT
TRBJ2-7 | TRBD2 | TRBV11-2 | many | CASSSVRDYTYEQYF | TGTGCCAGCAGCTCTGTCCGGGACTATACCTACGAGCAGTACTTC
TRBJ1-5 | . | TRBV6-1 | large | CASQFGENQPQHF | TGTGCCAGCCAATTCGGAGAGAATCAGCCCCAGCATTTT
TRBJ2-7 | . | TRBV28 | many | CASSLRGAYEQYF | TGTGCCAGCAGTTTGAGGGGGGCCTACGAGCAGTACTTC
TRBJ2-1 | . | TRBV7-9 | many | CASSLSMTYNEQFF | TGTGCCAGCAGCTTAAGCATGACCTACAATGAGCAGTTCTTC
TRBJ2-6 | . | TRBV28 | few | CASTGGGGLYNTGANVLTF | TGTGCCAGCACGGGGGGTGGGGGGCTATATAATACTGGGGCCAACGTCCTGACTTTC
TRBJ2-1 | TRBD2 | TRBV6-6 | . | CASSSLASGRAYEQFF | TGTGCCAGCAGTTCCTTAGCTAGCGGGAGGGCCTATGAGCAGTTCTTC
TRBJ1-4 | . | TRBV6-1 | many | CASSGVSLPRANEKLFF | TGTGCCAGCAGTGGGGTATCCCTTCCCCGGGCTAATGAAAAACTGTTTTTT
TRBJ1-6 | TRBD1 | TRBV12-3/TRBV12-4 | many | CASSQRQGSSPLHF | TGTGCCAGCAGCCAAAGACAGGGGAGTTCACCCCTCCACTTT
TRBJ1-1 | . | TRBV3-1 | many | CASSHLTEAFF | TGTGCCAGCAGCCATTTAACTGAAGCTTTCTTT
TRBJ1-4 | . | TRBV28 | many | CASSSPPGATNEKLFF | TGTGCCAGCAGTTCCCCCCCGGGCGCAACTAATGAAAAACTGTTTTTT
TRBJ2-1 | TRBD2 | TRBV20-1 | few | CSEGIAGGPSYNEQFF | TGCAGTGAGGGGATAGCGGGAGGGCCTTCCTACAATGAGCAGTTCTTC
TRBJ2-1 | . | TRBV6-1 | many | CASTPLADYNEQFF | TGTGCCAGCACACCCTTAGCGGACTACAATGAGCAGTTCTTC
TRBJ2-2 | . | TRBV20-1 | many | CSALRQAGELFF | TGCAGTGCTCTTCGACAGGCCGGGGAGCTGTTTTTT
TRBJ2-7 | TRBD2 | TRBV19 | . | CASSPLNSGSNYEQYF | TGTGCCAGTAGTCCCCTGAATAGCGGGAGTAACTACGAGCAGTACTTC
TRBJ1-5 | . | TRBV28 | many | CASTLGWVLENQPQHF | TGTGCCAGCACTCTAGGCTGGGTCCTGGAAAATCAGCCCCAGCATTTT
TRBJ1-2 | TRBD1 | TRBV20-1 | many | CSARPGTEDYGYTF | TGCAGTGCTAGACCTGGGACAGAGGACTATGGCTACACCTTC
TRBJ2-5 | . | TRBV6-4 | . | CASSGQGSGETQYF | TGTGCCAGCAGTGGGCAGGGGTCCGGAGAGACCCAGTACTTC
TRBJ2-3 | TRBD2 | TRBV19 | many | CASRASGTTDTQYF | TGTGCCAGTAGGGCTAGCGGGACCACAGATACGCAGTATTTT
TRBJ1-1 | . | TRBV9 | many | CASSAQSRQTSTEAFF | TGTGCCAGCAGCGCACAAAGCCGACAGACGAGCACTGAAGCTTTCTTT
TRBJ2-7 | TRBD1 | TRBV7-8 | many | CASSLGQGFHNEQYF | TGTGCCAGCAGCTTAGGACAGGGGTTTCACAACGAGCAGTACTTC